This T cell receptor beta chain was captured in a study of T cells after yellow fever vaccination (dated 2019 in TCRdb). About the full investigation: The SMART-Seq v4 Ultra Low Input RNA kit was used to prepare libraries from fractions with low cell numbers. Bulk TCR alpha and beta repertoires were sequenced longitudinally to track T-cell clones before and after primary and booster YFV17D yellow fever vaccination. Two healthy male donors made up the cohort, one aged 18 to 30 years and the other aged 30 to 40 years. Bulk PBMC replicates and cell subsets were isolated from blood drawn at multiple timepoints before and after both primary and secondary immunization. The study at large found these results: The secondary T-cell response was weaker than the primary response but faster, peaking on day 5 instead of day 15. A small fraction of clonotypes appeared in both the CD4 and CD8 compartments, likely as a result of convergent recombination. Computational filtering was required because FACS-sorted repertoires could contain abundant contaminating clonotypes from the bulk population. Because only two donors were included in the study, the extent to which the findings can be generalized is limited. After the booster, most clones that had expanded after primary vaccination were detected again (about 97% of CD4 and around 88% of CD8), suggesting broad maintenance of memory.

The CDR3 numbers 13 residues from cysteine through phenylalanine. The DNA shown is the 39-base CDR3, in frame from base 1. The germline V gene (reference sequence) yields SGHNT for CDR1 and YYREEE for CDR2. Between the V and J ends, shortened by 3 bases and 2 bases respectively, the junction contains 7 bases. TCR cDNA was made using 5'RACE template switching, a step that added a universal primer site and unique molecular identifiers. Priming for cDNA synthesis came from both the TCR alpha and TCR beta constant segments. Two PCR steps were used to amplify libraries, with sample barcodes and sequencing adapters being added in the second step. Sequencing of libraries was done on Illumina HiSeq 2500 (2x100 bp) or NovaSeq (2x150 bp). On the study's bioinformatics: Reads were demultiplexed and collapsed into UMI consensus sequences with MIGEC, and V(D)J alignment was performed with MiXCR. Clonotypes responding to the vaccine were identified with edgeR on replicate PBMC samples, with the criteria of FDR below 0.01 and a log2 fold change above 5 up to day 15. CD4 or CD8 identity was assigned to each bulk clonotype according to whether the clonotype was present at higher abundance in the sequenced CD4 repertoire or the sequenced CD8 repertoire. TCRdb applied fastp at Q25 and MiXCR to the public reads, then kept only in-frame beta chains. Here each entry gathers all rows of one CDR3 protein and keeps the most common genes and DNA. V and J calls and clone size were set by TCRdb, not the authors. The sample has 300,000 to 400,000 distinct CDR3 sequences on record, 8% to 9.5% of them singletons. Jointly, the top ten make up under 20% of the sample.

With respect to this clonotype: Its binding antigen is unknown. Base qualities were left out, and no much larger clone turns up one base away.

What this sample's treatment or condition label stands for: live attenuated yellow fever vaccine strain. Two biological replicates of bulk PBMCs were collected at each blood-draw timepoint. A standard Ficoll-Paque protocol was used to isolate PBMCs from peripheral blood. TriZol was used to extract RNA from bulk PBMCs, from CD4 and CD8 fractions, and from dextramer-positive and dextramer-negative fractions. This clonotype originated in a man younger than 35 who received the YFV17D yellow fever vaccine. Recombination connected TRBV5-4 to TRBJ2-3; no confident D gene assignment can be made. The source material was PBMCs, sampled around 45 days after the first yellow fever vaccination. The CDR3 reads CASSYDATDTQYF. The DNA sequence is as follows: TGTGCCAGCAGCTACGATGCCACAGATACGCAGTATTTT.